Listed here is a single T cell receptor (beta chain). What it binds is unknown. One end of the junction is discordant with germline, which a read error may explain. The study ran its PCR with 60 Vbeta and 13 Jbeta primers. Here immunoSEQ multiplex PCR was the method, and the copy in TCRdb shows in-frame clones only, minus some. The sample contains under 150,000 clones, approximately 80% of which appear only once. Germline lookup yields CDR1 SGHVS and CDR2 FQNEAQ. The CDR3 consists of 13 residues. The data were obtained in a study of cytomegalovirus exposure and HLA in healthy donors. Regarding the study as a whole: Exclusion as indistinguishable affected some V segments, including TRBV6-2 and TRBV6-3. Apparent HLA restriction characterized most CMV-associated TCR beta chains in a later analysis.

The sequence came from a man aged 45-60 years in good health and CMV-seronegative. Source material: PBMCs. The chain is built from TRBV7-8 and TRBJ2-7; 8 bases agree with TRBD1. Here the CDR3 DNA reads TGTGCCAGCAGCCCCCTAGGACAGGGACCTTTTTCCTTC. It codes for CASSPLGQGPFSF.